This T cell receptor beta chain was sequenced for a study of cytomegalovirus exposure and HLA in healthy donors. The J segment lost 2 bases and the V segment lost 6 bases, leaving 9 bases of the junction unmatched. Germline CDR1 is SNHLY and CDR2 is FYNNEI. The CDR3 has 15 residues. Clones were read by immunoSEQ multiplex PCR, and TCRdb kept only the in-frame ones, dropping some. In the table there are roughly 150,000 clones, roughly nine tenths of which are singletons. This receptor was obtained from a man younger than 35 in good health and CMV-seronegative. Sequencing was carried out using PBMCs. The rearrangement joins TRBV2 to TRBJ2-5; 7 bases align to TRBD1. In DNA form, the CDR3 reads TGTGCCAGCAGGAGTCTGGGACAGAGGCAAGAGACCCAGTACTTC. This codes for CASRSLGQRQETQYF.